The 16 T cell receptor beta chains below come from one sample, sequenced in a study of prognosis after radiotherapy for stage I lung cancer. Amplification of TCR beta CDR3 from genomic DNA used two-round multiplex PCR. Round one of PCR was performed, and it used primers specific to each TRBV and TRBJ gene. TCRdb re-called the multiplex PCR reads with MiXCR, one entry per CDR3 protein. Here the sample spans tens of thousands of distinct CDR3 sequences, roughly 43% being singletons. The sample was PBMCs, taken before or after stereotactic body radiation therapy (not recorded which). All receptors derive from a donor older than 45 with non-small cell lung cancer.

By sample fraction, this clonotype is medium-sized. V and J are TRBV6-2 or TRBV6-3 and TRBJ1-6; D is unclear. V gave up 2 bases and J gave up 7 bases, with 3 bases separating them. Germline V gene lookup returns CDR1 MNHEY and CDR2 SVGEGT. CDR3 length equals 12 residues. CDR3 protein: CASSYLNSPLHF. The CDR3 DNA reads as TGTGCCAGCAGTTACCTAAATTCACCCCTCCACTTT.

Remarks on this clonotype: With only one base between it and a far larger clone, this is likely a read error. This chain joins TRBV6-1 and TRBJ1-6; 8 nucleotides line up with TRBD2. Matching the DNA end better, TRBJ2-7 makes the J call doubtful. CDR3 length equals 16 residues. In germline, CDR1 is MNHNS, CDR2 SASEGT. The CDR3 nucleotides read TGTGCCAGCAGCCCTAGCCTTGGGACTAGGAAAGAGGAGCAGTACTTC. Its protein product is CASSPSLGTRKEEQYF.

In regard to this clonotype: It is likely a read error: a sequence one base away is far more abundant. DNA of the CDR3: TGTGCCAGCATCGACCCAGATCGGAGTGAAGCTTTCTTT. Translating gives CASIDPDRSEAFF. The V gene is TRBV2, the J gene TRBJ1-1; D is unresolved. This CDR3 comprises 13 residues. From germline, CDR1 is SNHLY and CDR2 FYNNEI. Trimming cost V 7 bases and J 7 bases, with 16 bases left between them.

As concerns this clonotype: This is likely an artifact of a read error, given a far larger clone one base away. The CDR3 DNA is TGTGCCAGCAGCTCCGTGATATTCGACAGGGACAACGAGCAGTTCTTC. It encodes CASSSVIFDRDNEQFF. J is TRBJ2-1 and V is TRBV5-8; 7 nucleotides line up with TRBD1. The CDR3 totals 16 residues. Germline V gene lookup returns CDR1 SGHTS and CDR2 YDEGEE. The whole variable domain, remainder taken from reference TRBV5-8 and TRBJ2-1, is EAGVTQSPTHLIKTRGQQATLRCSPISGHTSVYWYQQALGLGLQFLLWYDEGEERNRGNFPPRFSGRQFPNYSSELNVNALELEDSALYLCASSSVIFDRDNEQFFGPGTRLTVL.

This sequence joins TRBV6-1 and TRBJ1-4; 7 positions match TRBD1. Trimming cost V 6 bases and J 4 bases; bases outside gene matches: 8. The CDR3 has 15 amino acids. CDR1 is MNHNS and CDR2 is SASEGT in the germline V gene. CDR3 bases: TGTGCCAGCAGGACGGGAGGGGGCGGTAATGAAAAACTGTTTTTT. Its translation: CASRTGGGGNEKLFF.

V usage is TRBV6-4 and J usage is TRBJ2-7; unclear D gene. Deletions cut 3 bases from V and 2 bases from J, with 11 bases between. This CDR3 has 14 amino acids. The germline V gene encodes CDR1 MRHNA and CDR2 SNTAGT. The chain's CDR3 is CASSEIRSTYEQYF. The CDR3 coding sequence is TGTGCCAGCAGTGAGATAAGGAGCACCTACGAGCAGTACTTC.

Many counts were recorded for this clonotype. The chain joins TRBV9 to TRBJ1-2; D is unclear. The CDR3 extends over 17 amino acids. V dropped 0 bases and J dropped 0 bases, with 15 bases sitting between them. CDR1 and CDR2 from the germline V gene are SGDLS and YYNGEE. DNA of the CDR3: TGTGCCAGCAGCGTAGACCCGTACGGTGACACTAACTATGGCTACACCTTC. Its translation: CASSVDPYGDTNYGYTF. The whole variable domain, filled in from reference TRBV9 and TRBJ1-2, reads DSGVTQTPKHLITATGQRVTLRCSPRSGDLSVYWYQQSLDQGLQFLIQYYNGEERAKGNILERFSAQQFPDLHSELNLSSLELGDSALYFCASSVDPYGDTNYGYTFGSGTRLTVV.

In this sample, this clonotype turned up a few times. This chain links TRBV6-4 with TRBJ2-2; D is ambiguous. V gave up 2 bases and J gave up 6 bases, with 10 bases separating them. This CDR3 is built from 14 residues. Germline assignment: CDR1 MRHNA and CDR2 SNTAGT. The CDR3 protein is CASSDGWSSGELFF. Written as DNA, the CDR3 is TGTGCCAGCAGTGACGGTTGGTCCTCCGGGGAGCTGTTTTTT.

This clonotype was seen many times. The chain carries TRBV5-1 and TRBJ2-5; D is unresolved. V was trimmed by 0 bases and J by 2 bases, leaving 5 bases between them. The germline V gene encodes CDR1 SGHRS and CDR2 YFSETQ. The CDR3 covers 13 residues. CDR3 residues: CASSLGKQETQYF. The CDR3 DNA reads TGCGCCAGCAGCTTGGGTAAGCAAGAGACCCAGTACTTC. Complete variable domain (other parts from reference TRBV5-1 and TRBJ2-5): KAGVTQTPRYLIKTRGQQVTLSCSPISGHRSVSWYQQTPGQGLQFLFEYFSETQRNKGNFPGRFSGRQFSNSRSEMNVSTLELGDSALYLCASSLGKQETQYFGPGTRLLVL.

Many counts were recorded for this clonotype. The chain links TRBV5-5 to TRBJ1-1, with 7 bases lining up with TRBD1. This CDR3 is 14 amino acids long. V lost 3 bases to trimming and J lost 3 bases; unmatched junction nucleotides: 5. In germline, CDR1 is SGHKS, CDR2 YYEKEE (reference sequence). Here the CDR3 reads CASSWDSFYTEAFF. The CDR3 DNA reads as TGTGCCAGCAGCTGGGACAGCTTCTACACTGAAGCTTTCTTT.

As for this clonotype: One base separates it from a far larger clone, so it is likely a read error. J is TRBJ1-5 and V is TRBV28; no clear D gene. Trimming took off 5 bases at V and 9 bases at J, with 20 bases between the two ends. CDR1 and CDR2 (germline): MDHEN, SYDVKM. The length of the CDR3 is 15 residues. CDR3 amino acids: CASSEDDQPSRPQHF. The CDR3 bases are TGTGCCAGCAGTGAAGATGACCAACCCAGTCGGCCCCAGCATTTT.

As to this clonotype: A single base separates this from a much larger clone, so it may be a read error. The chain links TRBV29-1 to TRBJ2-7; D call uncertain. V was pared by 3 bases and J by 3 bases, with 21 bases between. The V gene's germline CDR1 is SQVTM and CDR2 ANQGSEA. This CDR3 has 16 amino acids. The CDR3 bases are TGCAGCGTTGACAGTCCGAAGTGGGCCCACTACTACGAGCAGTACTTC. Translation gives CSVDSPKWAHYYEQYF.

This clonotype has ten or more counts. The J gene is TRBJ2-7, the V gene TRBV7-8; TRBD2 agrees at 8 bases. CDR1 and CDR2 (germline): SGHVS, FQNEAQ. The CDR3 is made up of 15 amino acids. V was pared by 0 bases and J by 9 bases, with 10 bases of the junction left unmatched. The CDR3 nucleotides are TGTGCCAGCAGCTTAGCGCCAGCGGGAGAATCGGTGCAGTACTTC. Translated: CASSLAPAGESVQYF.

This clonotype was observed a handful of times. The J gene is TRBJ1-6, the V gene TRBV6-1; 8 nucleotides line up with TRBD1. The V gene end was trimmed by 7 bases and the J gene end by 4 bases; junction bases not matched to a gene: 3. The CDR3 runs 14 residues. The germline V gene encodes CDR1 MNHNS and CDR2 SASEGT. CDR3 nucleotide sequence: TGTGCCAGCACCAGACAGGGGTATAATTCACCCCTCCACTTT. Its protein is CASTRQGYNSPLHF.

This clonotype was observed at least ten times. Here the CDR3 reads CASSLLINQPQHF. Written as DNA, the CDR3 is TGTGCCAGCAGTTTACTCATCAATCAGCCCCAGCATTTT. The V and J genes are TRBV12-3 or TRBV12-4 and TRBJ1-5; D is unclear. The CDR3 has 13 amino acids. The V end was cut by 2 bases, the J end by 3 bases, with 5 bases between.

The chain uses TRBV18 and TRBJ2-7; D gene uncertain. V was trimmed by 2 bases and J by 1 base, leaving 6 bases between them. Germline values: CDR1 KGHSH, CDR2 LQKENI. The CDR3 contains 13 residues. This CDR3 reads CASSPSSSYEQYF. As DNA, the CDR3 is TGTGCCAGCTCACCAAGCTCTTCCTACGAGCAGTACTTC.